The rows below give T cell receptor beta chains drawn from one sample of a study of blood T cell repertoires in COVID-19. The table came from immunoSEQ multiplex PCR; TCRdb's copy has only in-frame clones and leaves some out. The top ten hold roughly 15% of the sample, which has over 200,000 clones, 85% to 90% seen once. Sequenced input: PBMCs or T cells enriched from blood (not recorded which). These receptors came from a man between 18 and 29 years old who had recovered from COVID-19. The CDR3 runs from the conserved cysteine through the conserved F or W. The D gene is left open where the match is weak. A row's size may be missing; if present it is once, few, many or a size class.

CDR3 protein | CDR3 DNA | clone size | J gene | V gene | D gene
CASSGRLAGAQETQYF | TGCGCCAGCAGCGGGCGACTAGCGGGAGCCCAAGAGACCCAGTACTTC | NA | TRBJ2-5 | TRBV5-1 | TRBD2
CASSQQPGQGSFIGNTIYF | TGTGCCAGCAGCCAGCAACCGGGACAGGGGTCGTTCATTGGAAACACCATATATTTT | NA | TRBJ1-3 | TRBV14 | TRBD1
CASTEQGVRNQPQHF | TGTGCCAGCACCGAACAGGGGGTCCGCAATCAGCCCCAGCATTTT | NA | TRBJ1-5 | TRBV2 | TRBD1
CASSSSRRDNYGYTF | TGTGCCAGCAGCTCCTCACGCAGGGATAACTATGGCTACACCTTC | NA | TRBJ1-2 | TRBV11-2 | NA
CASSPPGLAGNTGELFF | TGTGCCAGCAGCCCACCGGGACTAGCGGGGAACACCGGGGAGCTGTTTTTT | NA | TRBJ2-2 | TRBV3-1/TRBV3-2 | TRBD2
CASSLGGTGPNSPLHF | TGCGCCAGCAGCTTGGGAGGGACAGGGCCTAATTCACCCCTCCACTTT | NA | TRBJ1-6 | TRBV5-1 | TRBD1
CATSREAEGSQPQHF | TGTGCCACCAGCAGAGAGGCGGAGGGTTCGCAGCCCCAGCATTTT | NA | TRBJ1-5 | TRBV15 | NA
CASSKDYNMNTEAFF | TGCGCCAGCAGCAAGGACTATAACATGAACACTGAAGCTTTCTTT | few | TRBJ1-1 | TRBV5-1 | NA
CASSSSGSGRAGELFF | TGTGCCAGCAGCTCCTCGGGTAGCGGGAGGGCCGGGGAGCTGTTTTTT | NA | TRBJ2-2 | TRBV7-2 | TRBD2
CASRRELGTGELFF | TGTGCCAGCAGACGCGAACTAGGGACCGGGGAGCTGTTTTTT | NA | TRBJ2-2 | TRBV7-9 | NA
CASSVAGEGGTQYF | TGTGCCAGCAGCGTAGCGGGGGAGGGAGGCACGCAGTATTTT | NA | TRBJ2-3 | TRBV9 | TRBD2
CASSQWPQGRNTEAFF | TGCGCCAGCAGCCAGTGGCCTCAGGGAAGGAACACTGAAGCTTTCTTT | NA | TRBJ1-1 | TRBV4-1 | NA
CASSSTGFPMSNEKLFF | TGTGCCAGCAGCTCGACAGGGTTTCCTATGTCTAATGAAAAACTGTTTTTT | NA | TRBJ1-4 | TRBV27 | TRBD1
CASSQEGSSYEQYF | TGTGCCAGCAGCCAAGAGGGCAGCTCCTACGAGCAGTACTTC | NA | TRBJ2-7 | TRBV3-1/TRBV3-2 | NA
CASAGGSNQPQHF | TGTGCCTCGGCCGGCGGTAGCAATCAGCCCCAGCATTTT | NA | TRBJ1-5 | TRBV12-3/TRBV12-4 | NA
CSVEGTLTEIYNEQFF | TGCAGCGTTGAAGGGACACTCACCGAAATCTACAATGAGCAGTTCTTC | NA | TRBJ2-1 | TRBV29-1 | NA
CASSQGTGSNSPLHF | TGTGCCAGCAGCCAGGGGACAGGGAGTAATTCACCCCTCCACTTT | once | TRBJ1-6 | TRBV3-1/TRBV3-2 | TRBD1
CASSLTVGFQETQYF | TGTGCCAGCAGCTTGACGGTGGGCTTCCAAGAGACCCAGTACTTC | NA | TRBJ2-5 | TRBV5-4 | NA
CASSLRTSGIAYEQYF | TGTGCCAGCAGCTTGAGGACTAGCGGTATCGCCTACGAGCAGTACTTC | NA | TRBJ2-7 | TRBV7-9 | TRBD2
CASSQVLRGYYGYTF | TGCGCCAGCAGCCAAGTTCTAAGGGGCTACTATGGCTACACCTTC | NA | TRBJ1-2 | TRBV4-1 | NA
CASSFVNQPQHF | TGTGCCAGCAGTTTCGTGAATCAGCCCCAGCATTTT | NA | TRBJ1-5 | TRBV12-3/TRBV12-4 | NA
CASSLFGGAFGEQFF | TGTGCCAGCAGCTTATTCGGGGGGGCCTTTGGTGAGCAGTTCTTC | few | TRBJ2-1 | TRBV7-2 | TRBD2
CASSPPSGGSYNEQFF | TGTGCCAGCTCACCCCCGAGCGGGGGCTCCTACAATGAGCAGTTCTTC | NA | TRBJ2-1 | TRBV18 | TRBD2
CASSDGSGSTDTQYF | TGTGCCAGCAGTGACGGGTCAGGTAGCACAGATACGCAGTATTTT | many | TRBJ2-3 | TRBV6-4 | NA
CASSLLRNYEQYF | TGTGCCAGCAGTTTGTTGCGAAACTACGAGCAGTACTTC | NA | TRBJ2-7 | TRBV12-3/TRBV12-4 | NA
CAISDVTSGSLEQYF | TGTGCCATCAGTGACGTGACTAGCGGGAGCTTGGAGCAGTACTTC | NA | TRBJ2-7 | TRBV10-3 | TRBD2
CSVGAGTGFNEQFF | TGCAGCGTGGGGGCCGGGACAGGGTTCAATGAGCAGTTCTTC | NA | TRBJ2-1 | TRBV29-1 | TRBD1
CASSFDSTQETQYF | TGTGCCAGCAGCTTTGACTCCACCCAAGAGACCCAGTACTTC | NA | TRBJ2-5 | TRBV5-4 | NA
CASSGGTPNEQFF | TGTGCCAGCAGTGGCGGGACTCCCAATGAGCAGTTCTTC | NA | TRBJ2-1 | TRBV12-3/TRBV12-4 | NA
CASSQDSSQPQHF | TGTGCCAGCAGCCAAGACTCTTCCCAGCCCCAGCATTTT | NA | TRBJ1-5 | TRBV3-1/TRBV3-2 | NA
CASSIRDRGPGNTIYF | TGTGCCAGTAGTATAAGGGACAGGGGGCCCGGAAACACCATATATTTT | NA | TRBJ1-3 | TRBV19 | TRBD1
CASSQETPNAGELFF | TGTGCCAGCAGCCAAGAAACGCCAAACGCGGGGGAGCTGTTTTTT | NA | TRBJ2-2 | TRBV4-2 | NA
CASTQGSSPLHF | TGTGCCAGCACACAGGGGAGCTCACCCCTCCACTTT | NA | TRBJ1-6 | TRBV6-5 | TRBD1
CASSPPVTRGPYGYTF | TGTGCCAGCTCACCACCGGTCACAAGGGGCCCCTATGGCTACACCTTC | NA | TRBJ1-2 | TRBV18 | NA
CASSSWGQGATDTQYF | TGTGCCAGCAGCTCCTGGGGACAGGGGGCGACAGATACGCAGTATTTT | NA | TRBJ2-3 | TRBV7-9 | TRBD1
CASSQGRTGAHEQFF | TGTGCCAGCAGCCAAGGTCGGACAGGGGCCCATGAGCAGTTCTTC | NA | TRBJ2-1 | TRBV3-1/TRBV3-2 | TRBD1
CASRSGGYTDTQYF | TGTGCCAGCAGGAGCGGGGGGTACACAGATACGCAGTATTTT | NA | TRBJ2-3 | TRBV3-1/TRBV3-2 | TRBD2
CASSEQSEQFF | TGCGCCAGCAGCGAACAATCCGAGCAGTTCTTC | NA | TRBJ2-1 | TRBV5-1 | NA
CSASGREKLFF | TGCAGTGCTAGTGGGCGGGAAAAACTGTTTTTT | NA | TRBJ1-4 | TRBV20-1 | NA
CASSDRGLSSEKLFF | TGTGCCAGCAGCGACAGGGGGTTATCTAGTGAAAAACTGTTTTTT | NA | TRBJ1-4 | TRBV7-8 | TRBD1
CASTIGQLVSSYEQYF | TGTGCCAGCACCATTGGACAGTTGGTTTCGTCCTACGAGCAGTACTTC | NA | TRBJ2-7 | TRBV6-6 | NA
CASSLTGGRDGSPLHF | TGCGCCAGCAGCTTAACAGGGGGTCGGGATGGTTCACCCCTCCACTTT | NA | TRBJ1-6 | TRBV5-1 | TRBD1
CASSKAGTLAYNEQFF | TGTGCCAGCAGCAAAGCCGGGACTCTTGCCTACAATGAGCAGTTCTTC | few | TRBJ2-1 | TRBV11-3 | NA
CATSDSLQETQYF | TGTGCCACCAGTGATTCCCTACAAGAGACCCAGTACTTC | NA | TRBJ2-5 | TRBV24-1 | NA
CASRKDGGSADTQYF | TGTGCCAGCAGAAAGGACGGGGGGAGTGCAGATACGCAGTATTTT | NA | TRBJ2-3 | TRBV2 | TRBD2
CASSTTGTATDTQYF | TGTGCCAGCAGCACCACGGGGACAGCTACAGATACGCAGTATTTT | NA | TRBJ2-3 | TRBV7-9 | TRBD1
CASSKERNYGYTF | TGTGCCAGCAGCAAAGAACGGAACTATGGCTACACCTTC | NA | TRBJ1-2 | TRBV21-1 | NA
CASSEIPGQHGGELFF | TGTGCCAGCAGTGAAATACCGGGACAACACGGCGGGGAGCTGTTTTTT | NA | TRBJ2-2 | TRBV6-1 | NA
CASSSTRAVTQYF | TGTGCCAGCAGCTCGACTAGGGCGGTGACCCAGTACTTC | few | TRBJ2-5 | TRBV5-4 | NA
CASSSGGSWETQYF | TGTGCCAGCAGTTCAGGGGGTTCATGGGAGACCCAGTACTTC | NA | TRBJ2-5 | TRBV2 | TRBD1
CASSHPGQNSPLHF | TGCGCCAGCAGCCACCCCGGACAGAATTCACCCCTCCACTTT | few | TRBJ1-6 | TRBV4-1 | NA